This T cell receptor (beta chain) was recorded in a study of PD-1 blockade in classical Hodgkin lymphoma. Study in general: Patients got intravenous nivolumab 3 mg/kg every 2 weeks.

The CDR3 covers 13 residues. The V gene's germline CDR1 is SGHNT and CDR2 YENEEA. Trimming took off 6 bases at V and 8 bases at J, with 14 bases between the two ends. A word on this clone: The antigen remains unidentified.

Using immunoSEQ multiplex PCR, the repertoire was profiled, and TCRdb retains in-frame clones only, with some absent. The table has more than 25,000 clones, approximately 80% seen once. The study's findings and limits: Baseline diversity resembling that of newly diagnosed patients was seen in complete responders. Exclusion removed patients who began nivolumab under 1 year after ASCT. At baseline, newly diagnosed patients reportedly showed less TCR diversity than healthy donors.

Relapses following autologous stem cell transplantation were seen in all patients, with brentuximab vedotin exposure varying. Sequencing was performed on peripheral blood mononuclear cells (PBMCs), taken before the second cycle of nivolumab. The chain joins TRBV11-3 to TRBJ2-1; a possible D gene is TRBD1 (5 bases). This clonotype originated in a human donor with classical Hodgkin lymphoma. The CDR3 nucleotides read TGTGCCAGCAGTACGGGCCAGGGCTATGAGCAGTTCTTC. Amino acid sequence: CASSTGQGYEQFF.